This TCR beta chain originates from a study of CD8+CD57+ T cells in acquired aplastic anemia. The sequenced patients had an expansion of CD8+CD57+ cells seen by flow cytometry. Trimming cost V 1 base and J 4 bases; bases outside gene matches: 7. The CDR3 runs 16 residues. Germline V lookup: CDR1 SGHDN, CDR2 FVKESK. This clonotype has ten or more counts. It was genomic DNA that served as the template for profiling TCR beta VDJ and CDR3. Each CDR3 protein is one row after TCRdb ran MiXCR on the reads. The repertoire has about 190,000 distinct CDR3 sequences, less than 60% of them found once; the top ten carry around 9.7%.

Sequenced sample: sorted CD4+, CD8+, or CD8+CD57+ T cells (not recorded which) from PBMCs. This receptor was obtained from a human donor with aplastic anemia. The rearrangement uses TRBV14 and TRBJ2-5; TRBD2 matches at 9 bases. The CDR3 coding sequence is TGTGCCAGCAGCCAAGGACGGTTAGCGGGAGTAGAGACCCAGTACTTC. Translating gives CASSQGRLAGVETQYF.